This record covers a single TCR beta chain. What it binds is not known. TCRdb's copy holds only in-frame clones and misses some; the assay was immunoSEQ multiplex PCR. The sample holds tens of thousands of clones; about 80% are singletons and the top ten take 9.5% to 13%. The sample is drawn from a study of T cell responses to AZD1222 COVID-19 vaccine. Study-wide points: Females made up more of the donors, who were largely white British, and clonal diversity may have come out too low. Elevations in Spike-specific TCR breadth and depth followed administration of two AZD1222 doses.

Germline V gives CDR1 SEHNR, CDR2 FQNEAQ (reference sequence). CDR3 size: 16 residues. V was shortened by 1 base and J by 0 bases, with 13 bases between the two germline ends. This clonotype was obtained from an adult in good health. The source was peripheral blood, collected on day 0 of AZD1222 vaccination. The chain is built from TRBV7-9 and TRBJ2-7; D call uncertain. The CDR3 DNA is TGTGCCAGCAGCTTAGGATATTCGGCGGACTCCTACGAGCAGTACTTC. The encoded protein is CASSLGYSADSYEQYF.